This TCR beta chain appears in the sequencing data of a study of blood T cell repertoires in COVID-19. Study as a whole: The origin of the acute and convalescent COVID-19 samples was the United States, Italy and Spain. Sample material is recorded as cDNA or gDNA derived from T cells, B-cell-depleted T cells, or PBMCs.

Per the authors' pipeline: Amplification from reference gene primers served as the basis for estimated nucleated cell counts. Generated by immunoSEQ multiplex PCR, the TCRdb table keeps only in-frame clones and is missing some. V, J and clone size derive from that table, while D and trimming were established from the DNA sequence. This repertoire shows 250,000 or so clones, 85% found once; its top ten account for more than 6%. Germline V gives CDR1 LNHDA, CDR2 SQIVND (reference sequence). This CDR3 contains 17 residues. The germline V and J ends were trimmed by 2 bases and 1 base, with 12 bases remaining between them.

Sequenced material: peripheral blood. The clonotype was recovered from a woman aged 55-69 years with active or convalescent COVID-19. The chain joins TRBV19 to TRBJ2-6, with a tentative D call TRBD1 (5 bases). The CDR3 DNA reads as TGTGCCAGTAGTATATGGCAGGGTCGATCTGGGGCCAACGTCCTGACTTTC. This encodes CASSIWQGRSGANVLTF.